This record covers a single T cell receptor (beta chain). It was with 60 Vbeta and 13 Jbeta primers that the PCR ran. Repertoires were generated with immunoSEQ multiplex PCR, while TCRdb's copy carries only in-frame clones and drops some. The sample records some 150,000 clones, around 80% being singletons. The data were taken from a study of cytomegalovirus exposure and HLA in healthy donors. V lost 4 bases and J lost 6, with 15 bases in between. Germline-derived CDR1 and CDR2 are SNHLY and FYNNEI. This CDR3 spans 14 amino acids. Sequencing was done on a sample of PBMCs. The chain couples TRBV2 to TRBJ1-2; tentatively, D is TRBD1 (6 bases). This clonotype originated in a woman aged 40 to 50 in good health and CMV-seronegative. CDR3 coding DNA: TGTGCCAGCAGTGTACAGGGTTTCTACAATGGCTACACCTTC. Its translation: CASSVQGFYNGYTF.